These T cell receptor beta chains were read from a single sample in a study of blood T cells in healthy people across ages. TCRdb reanalysed the 5' RACE reads using MiXCR and keeps one entry per CDR3 protein. The repertoire has approximately 1.5 million distinct CDR3 sequences, under 55% of them found once; the top ten carry just over 4%. The sequenced material came from blood. The receptors come from a woman between 18 and 29 years old in good health. Both conserved end residues are part of each CDR3. The order of the fields is V gene, J gene, D gene, clone size, CDR3 DNA, CDR3 protein. The D gene is left open where the match is weak. Expanded clones get a size class; other rows say once, few or many, or leave the size out.

>TRBV12-3/TRBV12-4|TRBJ2-3|NA|many
TGTGCCAACACACTTTCAGTTGATACGCAGTATTTT
CANTLSVDTQYF
>TRBV4-1|TRBJ2-4|NA|NA
TGCGCCAGCAGCCAAGGTACCTCCGGAGCCAAAAACATTCAGTACTTC
CASSQGTSGAKNIQYF
>TRBV3-1|TRBJ2-3|NA|few
TGTGCCAGGAACAGGTGGTCGGTAGATACGCAGTATTTT
CARNRWSVDTQYF
>TRBV20-1|TRBJ1-1|NA|few
TGCAGTGCTCTTTGGCCCCACAGGGTGAACACTGAAGCTTTCTTT
CSALWPHRVNTEAFF
>TRBV7-9|TRBJ2-2|TRBD1|NA
TGTGCCAGGGGGACAGCTCTGAACACCGGGGAGCTGTTTTTT
CARGTALNTGELFF
>TRBV4-3|TRBJ2-7|NA|NA
TGCGCCAGCAGCCAAGAAGCCACTTACAATGAGCAGTACTTC
CASSQEATYNEQYF
>TRBV4-2|TRBJ2-2|NA|NA
TGTGCCAGCAGCGAACTAAACGGGGAGCTGTTTTTT
CASSELNGELFF
>TRBV20-1|TRBJ1-5|NA|NA
TGCAGTGCTAGAGATCATCAGCCCCAGCATTTT
CSARDHQPQHF
>TRBV28|TRBJ1-6|NA|NA
TGTGCCAGCAGTTTATTGGTTGGGGGTATGGGTTCACCCCTCCACTTT
CASSLLVGGMGSPLHF
>TRBV29-1|TRBJ1-4|TRBD1|NA
TGCAGCGCTCGTCAGGGGGCATCGGGGGAAAAACTGTTTTTT
CSARQGASGEKLFF
>TRBV9|TRBJ2-1|NA|NA
TGTGCCAGCAGCGACGCGGCTGCGAGCTCCTACAATGAGCAGTTCTTC
CASSDAAASSYNEQFF
>TRBV28|TRBJ2-7|NA|NA
TGTGCCAACAGTCCTGGGAGTTACTACGAGCAGTACTTC
CANSPGSYYEQYF
>TRBV29-1|TRBJ1-4|NA|once
TGCAGCGTTGGAACCGGGACGACTAATGAAAAACTGTTTTTT
CSVGTGTTNEKLFF
>TRBV18|TRBJ2-1|NA|NA
TGTGCCGGCTCACCACCGGAGGGTTCCTACAATGAGCAGTTCTTC
CAGSPPEGSYNEQFF
>TRBV4-3|TRBJ2-3|TRBD1|many
TGCGCCAGCAGCGAACAAGGGGGCCTAGCAGATACGCAGTATTTT
CASSEQGGLADTQYF
>TRBV5-1|TRBJ1-1|NA|few
TGCGCCAGCAGCTTTGTCGGGACGCCGAACACTGAAGCTTTCTTT
CASSFVGTPNTEAFF
>TRBV7-6|TRBJ2-5|NA|few
TGTGCCAGCAGCTTAGCCCTTTCAGGGGTTGGAGAGACCCAGTACTTC
CASSLALSGVGETQYF
>TRBV4-3|TRBJ2-7|TRBD2|NA
TGCGCCAGCAGCCGTTGGACTGGCGGGGGGTACGAGCAGTACTTC
CASSRWTGGGYEQYF
>TRBV9|TRBJ2-3|NA|NA
TGTGCCAGCAGCGGACTCTCCGGGACTTACAGCACAGATACGCAGTATTTT
CASSGLSGTYSTDTQYF
>TRBV7-9|TRBJ2-3|NA|NA
TGTGCCAGCAGCCCTTCGGACAGCACAGATACGCAGTATTTT
CASSPSDSTDTQYF
>TRBV20-1|TRBJ2-7|TRBD1|NA
TGCAGTGCTAGGAGTTACGGACAGGAGATTTACGAGCAGTACTTC
CSARSYGQEIYEQYF
>TRBV29-1|TRBJ1-1|NA|few
TGCAGCGTTGCGGACACTGAGGCTTTCTTT
CSVADTEAFF
>TRBV6-2/TRBV6-3|TRBJ2-3|NA|NA
TGTGCCAGCAGTTATAGGGACGGCTACACAGATACGCAGTATTTT
CASSYRDGYTDTQYF
>TRBV20-1|TRBJ2-1|NA|NA
TGCAGTGCCAAGGACAGTCCCTACAATGAGCAGTTCTTC
CSAKDSPYNEQFF
>TRBV9|TRBJ1-4|TRBD1|NA
TGTGCCAGCAGCGCCCGGGACAGGGGTGAAAAACTGTTTTTT
CASSARDRGEKLFF
>TRBV7-9|TRBJ2-6|NA|NA
TGTGCCAGCAGCCGCGGAGACCTGACTTTC
CASSRGDLTF
>TRBV30|TRBJ1-4|TRBD1|NA
TGTGCCTGGAGTTTGGGGACAGAAGAAAAACTGTTTTTT
CAWSLGTEEKLFF
>TRBV13|TRBJ2-3|NA|few
TGTGCCAGCAGATCCCCCGCTGGTACGCAGTATTTT
CASRSPAGTQYF
>TRBV7-9|TRBJ2-1|NA|NA
TGTGCCAGCAGCTTTGGCGGGACAGCAGAGTTCTTC
CASSFGGTAEFF
>TRBV6-5|TRBJ2-3|TRBD2|NA
TGTGCCAGCAGTTGGCTGACTAGCGCTAGCACAGATACGCAGTATTTT
CASSWLTSASTDTQYF
>TRBV12-5|TRBJ2-3|NA|few
TGTGCTAGTGGTTTGGTAGGAGGGCATGGTACGCAGTATTTT
CASGLVGGHGTQYF
>TRBV27|TRBJ2-7|TRBD1|NA
TGTGCCAGCAGTATGACAGGGCGAAACTACGAGCAGTACTTC
CASSMTGRNYEQYF
>TRBV6-2/TRBV6-3|TRBJ2-5|TRBD1|NA
TGTGCCAGCAGTTCCGGGACAGGTTACAATGAGCAGTACTTC
CASSSGTGYNEQYF
>TRBV29-1|TRBJ1-1|TRBD1|NA
TGCAGCGTCGTGGACAGGAACGCTGAAGCTTTCTTT
CSVVDRNAEAFF
>TRBV30|TRBJ1-1|NA|few
TGTGCCTGGAGTCCTACAGGCACTGAAGCTTTCTTT
CAWSPTGTEAFF
>TRBV28|TRBJ2-3|TRBD2|once
TGTGCCAGCAGCATCCTCGATGCTAGCGGACCCAGGGTAGATACGCAGTATTTT
CASSILDASGPRVDTQYF
>TRBV7-6|TRBJ2-1|NA|NA
TGTGCCAGCAGCTTAGGGGGAATGTGGGAAAATGAGCAGTTCTTC
CASSLGGMWENEQFF
>TRBV14|TRBJ1-3|NA|few
TGTGCCAGCAGCCAAGTCTATGGGCCTCCCTCTGGAAACACCATATATTTT
CASSQVYGPPSGNTIYF
>TRBV29-1|TRBJ2-5|NA|NA
TGCAGCGTTGCCCAGCGGCAGTTAGGAGAGCAGTACTTC
CSVAQRQLGEQYF
>TRBV27|TRBJ2-2|TRBD1|NA
TGTGCCAGCAGTTTATACCGGGACAGGACGAACACCGGGGAGCTGTTTTTT
CASSLYRDRTNTGELFF
>TRBV7-2|TRBJ1-1|NA|NA
TGTGCCAGCAGCCCAAGGGGACACCTGAACACTGAAGCTTTCTTT
CASSPRGHLNTEAFF
>TRBV5-4|TRBJ2-5|NA|few
TGTGCCAGCAGCCCATTACCTACCGTTCAAGAGACCCAGTACTTC
CASSPLPTVQETQYF